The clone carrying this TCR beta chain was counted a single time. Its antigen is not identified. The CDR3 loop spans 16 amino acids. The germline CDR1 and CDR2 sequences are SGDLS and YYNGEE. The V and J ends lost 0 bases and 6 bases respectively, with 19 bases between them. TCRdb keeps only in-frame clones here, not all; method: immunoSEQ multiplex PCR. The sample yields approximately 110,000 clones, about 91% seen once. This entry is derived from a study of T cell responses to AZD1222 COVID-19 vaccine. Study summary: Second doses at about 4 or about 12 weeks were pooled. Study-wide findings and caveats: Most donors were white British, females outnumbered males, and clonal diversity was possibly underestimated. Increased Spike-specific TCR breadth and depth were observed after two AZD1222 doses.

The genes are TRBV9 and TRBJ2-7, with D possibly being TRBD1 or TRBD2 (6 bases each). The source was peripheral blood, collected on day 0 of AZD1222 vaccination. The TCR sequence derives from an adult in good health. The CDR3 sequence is CASSVGRGQYLTEQYF. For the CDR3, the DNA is TGTGCCAGCAGCGTAGGACGGGGGCAATACCTAACCGAGCAGTACTTC. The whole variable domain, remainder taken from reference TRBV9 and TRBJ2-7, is DSGVTQTPKHLITATGQRVTLRCSPRSGDLSVYWYQQSLDQGLQFLIQYYNGEERAKGNILERFSAQQFPDLHSELNLSSLELGDSALYFCASSVGRGQYLTEQYFGPGTRLTVT.